What follows is one TCR beta chain and its context. As yet, its antigen is unknown. This entry is derived from a study of Ad26.COV2.S vaccination and SARS-CoV-2 variants. Study-level information: Intramuscular Ad26.COV2.S doses were given once or twice, 56 days apart.

Some clones are missing from TCRdb's copy, which holds only in-frame ones; the method was immunoSEQ multiplex PCR. This table has approximately 500,000 clones, around nine tenths appearing once. The study, taken as a whole, reports: The TCR breadth and depth analyses may have understated or missed part of the total T cell responses. Vaccine recipients posted higher spike-specific TCR breadth than their placebo counterparts.

Germline loops: CDR1 MDHEN, CDR2 SYDVKM. V lost 11 bases to trimming and J lost 5 bases, with 37 bases between them. The CDR3 runs 19 residues. Stated treatment: over 15 received Ad26.COV2.S at low or high dose, single or two shots; five or six received placebo; per-sample allocation not given. Following the first vaccine or placebo injection, samples were taken on day 63. This sample comprised peripheral blood, obtained in a trial of Ad26.COV2.S vaccine versus placebo. The V gene is TRBV28, the J gene TRBJ2-7, with a possible D match to TRBD2 (7 bases). The receptor was derived from a person between 18 and 65 years old who received the Ad26.COV2.S COVID-19 vaccine or a placebo. The CDR3 sequence is CAPKRRGRAGRSIVDEQYF. The DNA for the CDR3 is TGTGCCCCCAAACGGCGGGGGCGGGCGGGCCGGAGCATAGTGGACGAGCAGTACTTC.